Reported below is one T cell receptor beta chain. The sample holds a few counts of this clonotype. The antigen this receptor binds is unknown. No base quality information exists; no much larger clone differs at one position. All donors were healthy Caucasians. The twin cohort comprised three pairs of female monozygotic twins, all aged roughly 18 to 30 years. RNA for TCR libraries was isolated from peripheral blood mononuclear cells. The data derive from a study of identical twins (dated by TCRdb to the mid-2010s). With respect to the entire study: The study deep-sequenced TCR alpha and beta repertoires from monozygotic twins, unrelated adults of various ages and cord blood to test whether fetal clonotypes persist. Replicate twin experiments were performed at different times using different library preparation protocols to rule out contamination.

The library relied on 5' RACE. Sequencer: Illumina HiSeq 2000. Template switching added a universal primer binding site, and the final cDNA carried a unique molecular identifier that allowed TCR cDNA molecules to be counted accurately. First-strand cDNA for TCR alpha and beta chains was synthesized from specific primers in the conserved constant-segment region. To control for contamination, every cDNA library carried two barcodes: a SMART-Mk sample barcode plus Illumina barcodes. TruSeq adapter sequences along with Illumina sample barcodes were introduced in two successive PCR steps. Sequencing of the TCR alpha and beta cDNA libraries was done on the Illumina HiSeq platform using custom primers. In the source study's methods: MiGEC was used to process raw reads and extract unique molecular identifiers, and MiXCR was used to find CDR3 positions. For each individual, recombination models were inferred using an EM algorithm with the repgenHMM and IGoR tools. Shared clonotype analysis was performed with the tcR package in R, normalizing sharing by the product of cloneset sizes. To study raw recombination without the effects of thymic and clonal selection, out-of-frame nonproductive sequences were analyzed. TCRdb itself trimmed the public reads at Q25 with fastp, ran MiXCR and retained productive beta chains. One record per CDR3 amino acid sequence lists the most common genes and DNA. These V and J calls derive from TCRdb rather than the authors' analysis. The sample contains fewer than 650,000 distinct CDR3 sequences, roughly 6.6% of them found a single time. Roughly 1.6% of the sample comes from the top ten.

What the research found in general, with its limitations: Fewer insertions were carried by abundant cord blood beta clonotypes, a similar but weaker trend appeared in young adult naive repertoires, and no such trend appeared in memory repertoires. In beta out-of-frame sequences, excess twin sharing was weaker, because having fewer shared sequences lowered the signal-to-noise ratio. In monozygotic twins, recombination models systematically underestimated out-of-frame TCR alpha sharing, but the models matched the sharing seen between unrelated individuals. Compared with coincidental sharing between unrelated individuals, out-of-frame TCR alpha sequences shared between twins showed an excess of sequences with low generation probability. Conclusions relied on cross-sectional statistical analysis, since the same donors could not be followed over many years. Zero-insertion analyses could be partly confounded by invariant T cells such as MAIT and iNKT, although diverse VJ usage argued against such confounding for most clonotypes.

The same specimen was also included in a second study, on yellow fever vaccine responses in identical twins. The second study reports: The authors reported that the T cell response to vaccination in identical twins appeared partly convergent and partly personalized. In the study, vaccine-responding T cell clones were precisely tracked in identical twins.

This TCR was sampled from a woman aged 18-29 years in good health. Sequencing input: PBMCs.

The nucleotide sequence is TGCAGTGCGACTAGCGGTCTACTATCCCCAACAGATACGCAGTATTTT. It translates to CSATSGLLSPTDTQYF. Recombination linked TRBV20-1 to TRBJ2-3; TRBD2 agrees with 9 junctional bases. Compared with germline, V lacks 6 bases and J lacks 3 bases; bases without a gene match: 13. The germline V gene (reference sequence) yields DFQATT for CDR1 and SNEGSKA for CDR2. The CDR3 contains 16 residues, cysteine and phenylalanine counted. Only the CDR3 DNA stays, 48 bases, in frame from base 1.